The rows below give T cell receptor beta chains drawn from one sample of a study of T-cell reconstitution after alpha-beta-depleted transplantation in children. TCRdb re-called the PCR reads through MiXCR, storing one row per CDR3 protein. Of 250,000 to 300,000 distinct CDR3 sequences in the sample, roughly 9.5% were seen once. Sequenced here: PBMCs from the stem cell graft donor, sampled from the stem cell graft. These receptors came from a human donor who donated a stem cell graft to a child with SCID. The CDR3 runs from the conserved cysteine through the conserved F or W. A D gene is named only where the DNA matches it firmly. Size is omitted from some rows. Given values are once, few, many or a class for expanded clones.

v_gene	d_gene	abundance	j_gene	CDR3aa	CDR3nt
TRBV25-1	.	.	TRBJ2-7	CASSNTRSYEQYF	TGTGCCAGCAGCAATACTCGCTCCTACGAGCAGTACTTC
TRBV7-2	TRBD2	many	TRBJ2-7	CASSPWGTSEYEQYF	TGTGCCAGCAGCCCATGGGGGACTAGCGAGTACGAGCAGTACTTC
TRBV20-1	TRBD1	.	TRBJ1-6	CSATTGELSPLHF	TGCAGTGCTACGACAGGGGAGCTCTCACCCCTCCACTTT
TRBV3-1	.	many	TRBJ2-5	CASSQATAKPLREETQYF	TGTGCCAGCAGCCAAGCTACGGCCAAACCCCTGAGGGAAGAGACCCAGTACTTC
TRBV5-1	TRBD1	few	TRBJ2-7	CASSTDGTALYEQYF	TGCGCCAGCAGCACGGACGGGACAGCCCTCTACGAGCAGTACTTC
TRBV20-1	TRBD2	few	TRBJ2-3	CSARDASGGASTDTQYF	TGCAGTGCTAGAGATGCTAGCGGGGGTGCTAGCACAGATACGCAGTATTTT
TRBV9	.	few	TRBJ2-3	CASSPVATDTQYF	TGTGCCAGCAGCCCGGTAGCCACAGATACGCAGTATTTT
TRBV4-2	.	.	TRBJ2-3	CASSRYRAQTSTDTQYF	TGTGCCAGCAGCCGATACAGGGCCCAAACTAGCACAGATACGCAGTATTTT
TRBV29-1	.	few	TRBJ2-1	CSVGGVEGVKGNEQFF	TGCAGCGTTGGGGGGGTTGAAGGGGTTAAAGGCAATGAGCAGTTCTTC
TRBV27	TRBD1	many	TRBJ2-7	CASSLYRDRADEQYF	TGTGCCAGCAGTTTATACCGGGACAGGGCGGACGAGCAGTACTTC
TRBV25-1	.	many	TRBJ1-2	CASGQGAYGYTF	TGTGCCAGCGGTCAGGGAGCCTATGGCTACACCTTC
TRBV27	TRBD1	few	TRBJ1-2	CASKDRGNYGYTF	TGTGCCAGCAAGGACAGGGGTAACTATGGCTACACCTTC
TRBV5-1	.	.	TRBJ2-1	CASKPRGLSYNEQFF	TGCGCCAGTAAGCCAAGGGGACTGTCCTACAATGAGCAGTTCTTC
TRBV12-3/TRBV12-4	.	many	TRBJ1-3	CASSFPVSSGNTIYF	TGTGCCAGCAGTTTTCCGGTATCCTCTGGAAACACCATATATTTT
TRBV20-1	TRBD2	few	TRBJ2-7	CSAHTASGSTYEQYF	TGCAGTGCCCACACCGCTAGCGGCAGTACCTACGAGCAGTACTTC
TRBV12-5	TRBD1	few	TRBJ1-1	CASASDREAFF	TGTGCTAGTGCCTCGGACAGGGAAGCTTTCTTT
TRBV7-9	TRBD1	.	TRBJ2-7	CATQGQGVNYEQYF	TGTGCCACACAAGGACAGGGGGTAAACTACGAGCAGTACTTC
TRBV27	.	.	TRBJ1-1	CASRFRFLFF	TGTGCCAGCAGATTCAGGTTCCTCTTCTTT
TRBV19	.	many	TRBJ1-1	CASSRASRDTEAFF	TGTGCCAGTAGTAGAGCCAGCAGGGACACTGAAGCTTTCTTT
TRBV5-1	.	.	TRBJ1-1	CASSNLRDEKNTEAFF	TGCGCCAGCAGCAACCTCCGAGACGAGAAGAACACTGAAGCTTTCTTT
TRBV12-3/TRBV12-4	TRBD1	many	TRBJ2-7	CASSWDSYEQYF	TGTGCCAGCAGTTGGGACAGCTACGAGCAGTACTTC
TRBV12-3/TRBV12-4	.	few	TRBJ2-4	CASSLAGSGAKNIQYF	TGTGCCAGCAGTTTAGCGGGGAGTGGAGCCAAAAACATTCAGTACTTC
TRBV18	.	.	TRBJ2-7	CASSPSGLGYEQYF	TGTGCCAGCTCACCATCAGGATTAGGCTACGAGCAGTACTTC
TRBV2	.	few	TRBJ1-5	CASSEASRNQPQHF	TGTGCCAGCAGTGAAGCGAGTCGGAATCAGCCCCAGCATTTT
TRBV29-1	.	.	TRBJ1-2	CSVEAGYYGYTF	TGCAGCGTTGAGGCAGGGTACTATGGCTACACCTTC
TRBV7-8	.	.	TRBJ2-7	CASSPGRSRYEQYF	TGTGCCAGCAGCCCCGGCCGGAGTCGGTACGAGCAGTACTTC
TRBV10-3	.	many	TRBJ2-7	CAIRGADYEQYF	TGTGCCATCAGGGGGGCAGACTACGAGCAGTACTTC
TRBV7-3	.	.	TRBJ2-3	CASSQLRTDTQYF	TGTGCCAGCAGTCAACTCAGGACAGATACGCAGTATTTT
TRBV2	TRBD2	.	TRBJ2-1	CASSKEPGTSAPTSYNEQFF	TGTGCCAGCAGCAAGGAACCCGGGACTAGCGCCCCTACTTCCTACAATGAGCAGTTCTTC
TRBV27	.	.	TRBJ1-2	CASSPQRGTGYTF	TGTGCCAGCAGTCCGCAGCGGGGGACGGGTTACACCTTC
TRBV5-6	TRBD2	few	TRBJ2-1	CASSPELAGGYNEQFF	TGTGCCAGCAGCCCGGAACTAGCGGGGGGCTACAATGAGCAGTTCTTC
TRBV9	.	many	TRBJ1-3	CASSVATRASRGNTIYF	TGTGCCAGCAGCGTAGCTACAAGGGCCTCTCGAGGAAACACCATATATTTT
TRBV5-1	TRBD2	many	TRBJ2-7	CASSLAMVAGLSSYEQYF	TGCGCCAGCAGCTTGGCCATGGTAGCGGGGCTGAGCTCCTACGAGCAGTACTTC
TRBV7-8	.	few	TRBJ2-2	CASSSTWTGELFF	TGTGCCAGCAGCTCCACCTGGACCGGGGAGCTGTTTTTT
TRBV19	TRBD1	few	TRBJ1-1	CASSVDRADEAFF	TGTGCCAGTAGTGTGGACAGGGCCGATGAAGCTTTCTTT
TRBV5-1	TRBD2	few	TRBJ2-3	CASNRGGYTDTQYF	TGCGCCAGCAATCGCGGGGGGTACACAGATACGCAGTATTTT
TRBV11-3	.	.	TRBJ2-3	CASSSGQFGTDTQYF	TGTGCCAGCAGCTCCGGACAGTTCGGCACAGATACGCAGTATTTT
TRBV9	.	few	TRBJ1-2	CASSVEGTARPIYGYTF	TGTGCCAGCAGCGTAGAAGGGACGGCGCGACCTATCTATGGCTACACCTTC
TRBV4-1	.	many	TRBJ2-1	CASSQGPRGALYNEQFF	TGCGCCAGCAGCCAAGGCCCTCGGGGGGCCCTCTACAATGAGCAGTTCTTC
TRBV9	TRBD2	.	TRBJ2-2	CASSARPGASGGPHKSTGELFF	TGTGCCAGCAGCGCCCGACCAGGAGCTAGCGGGGGGCCCCACAAGAGTACCGGGGAGCTGTTTTTT
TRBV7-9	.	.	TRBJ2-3	CASIPGGVQGDTQYF	TGTGCCAGCATCCCGGGCGGGGTCCAAGGTGATACGCAGTATTTT